The next 23 T cell receptor beta chains were all read from a single sample in a study of molecular identifiers for immune sequencing clone quantification (dated by TCRdb to the late 2010s). The library relied on PCR. Sequencer: Illumina HiSeq 4000. The raw public data were reprocessed by TCRdb itself: fastp quality trimming at Q25, MiXCR clonotype calling, in-frame beta chains only. Merged by CDR3 protein, the rows form single entries marked with the most common genes and DNA. A total of about 500,000 distinct CDR3 sequences appear in this sample, 20% to 25% of them only once. The ten biggest clones cover around 0.84% of the sample. Sequencing was done on a sample of naive CD8+ T cells from blood, with Jurkat cell RNA spiked in. In light of the paper, this sample's cell subset or site label describes: FACS-sorted CD8+CD4-CCR7+CD45RA+ naive T cells. The receptors shown here come from a human donor in good health. Some libraries in this study had Jurkat cell RNA spiked in.

The genes are TRBV13 and TRBJ2-4, with 11 positions matching TRBD2. The CDR3 loop spans 16 amino acids. V shed 4 bases, J shed 8 bases, and the junction held 10 bases outside the gene matches. Germline lookup yields CDR1 PRHDT and CDR2 FYEKMQ (reference sequence). CDR3 residues: CASSYRLAGGFHIQYF. The CDR3 region has the DNA TGTGCCAGCAGCTACAGGCTAGCGGGGGGTTTTCACATTCAGTACTTC.

This clonotype has ten or more counts. The V and J genes are TRBV29-1 and TRBJ2-7; D gene unclear. Per germline, CDR1 SQVTM and CDR2 ANQGSEA. This CDR3 comprises 13 residues. Deletions cut 7 bases from V and 2 bases from J, with 15 bases between. CDR3 residues: CSASYGYTYEQYF. CDR3 coding DNA: TGCAGCGCCAGCTACGGCTACACCTACGAGCAGTACTTC.

This clonotype has just a few counts. This sequence joins TRBV29-1 and TRBJ2-7; D uncertain. Germline lookup yields CDR1 SQVTM and CDR2 ANQGSEA. V lost 6 bases and J lost 0, with 9 bases in between. The length of the CDR3 is 12 residues. CDR3 residues: CSVRLGSYEQYF. CDR3 in DNA: TGCAGCGTGAGACTGGGCTCCTACGAGCAGTACTTC.

Of note for this clonotype: A single base separates this from a much larger clone, so it may be a read error. This chain links TRBV7-9 with TRBJ2-3, with D hard to call. V gave up 5 bases and J gave up 0 bases, with 15 bases separating them. CDR3 length equals 16 residues. Germline V CDR1 and CDR2: SEHNR, FQNEAQ (reference sequence). In DNA, the CDR3 is TGTGCCAGCAGCCCCCCGATCCAGGCTAGCACAGATACGCAGTATTTT. Translating it yields CASSPPIQASTDTQYF.

The V and J genes are TRBV11-2 and TRBJ2-7; D unresolved. This CDR3 region has 13 residues. CDR1 and CDR2 from the germline V gene are SGHAT and FQNNGV. Trimming stripped 8 bases from V and 3 bases from J, with 14 bases between. As DNA, the CDR3 is TGTGCCAGCGCCTTTGGTGGCAGCTACGAGCAGTACTTC. Protein: CASAFGGSYEQYF.

This chain uses TRBV30 with TRBJ2-7, with D possibly called TRBD1 or TRBD2 (6 bases each). The CDR3 length is 14 residues. Germline lookup yields CDR1 GTSNPN and CDR2 SVGIG (reference sequence). Trimming took 0 bases from V and 3 from J, leaving 12 bases between them. The CDR3 DNA follows: TGTGCCTGGAGTGTAGGGGGAGGCGTCTACGAGCAGTACTTC. It yields the protein CAWSVGGGVYEQYF.

The chain is built from TRBV14 and TRBJ2-1; TRBD2 matches at 9 bases. V trimming: 4 bases; J trimming: 9 bases; junction bases outside the gene matches: 7. The CDR3 is 14 amino acids. Germline V CDR1 and CDR2: SGHDN, FVKESK. CDR3 coding DNA: TGTGCCAGCAGCCCCAGCGGGGGGCCTAGTGAGCAGTTCTTC. Translated: CASSPSGGPSEQFF.

This clonotype came up a few times. The rearrangement joins TRBV5-1 to TRBJ2-3, with a tentative D call TRBD1 (6 bases). The CDR3 is 14 amino acids. Trimming removed 4 bases at V and 4 bases at J, with 13 bases between. Germline CDR1 is SGHRS and CDR2 is YFSETQ. The chain's CDR3 is CASSPGTTPDTQYF. Here the CDR3 DNA reads TGCGCCAGCAGCCCCGGGACAACCCCAGATACGCAGTATTTT. Full variable domain (missing parts from reference TRBV5-1 and TRBJ2-3): KAGVTQTPRYLIKTRGQQVTLSCSPISGHRSVSWYQQTPGQGLQFLFEYFSETQRNKGNFPGRFSGRQFSNSRSEMNVSTLELGDSALYLCASSPGTTPDTQYFGPGTRLTVL.

This clonotype has a count of ten or more. The chain links TRBV7-4 to TRBJ2-3, with 9 bases aligning to TRBD1. J gave up 3 bases and V 6 bases, and 10 bases lay outside the gene matches. CDR1 and CDR2 from the germline V gene are SGHVT and SQSDAQ. The CDR3 length is 16 residues. The CDR3 reads CASRTEQGAKTDTQYF. As DNA, the CDR3 is TGTGCCAGCAGAACTGAACAGGGGGCGAAAACAGATACGCAGTATTTT.

This clonotype was counted between two and nine times. A read error may produce the germline difference seen at one junction end. The chain uses TRBV5-3 and TRBJ2-3, with 14 bases fitting TRBD2. TRBV5-3 is placed among ORFs of uncertain function. The CDR3 consists of 17 residues. CDR3 sequence reads: CASSSTGTSGSADTQYF. The DNA for the CDR3 is TGTGCCAGCAGCTCAACCGGGACTAGCGGGAGCGCAGATACGCAGTATTTT.

This chain joins TRBV29-1 and TRBJ1-1; TRBD1 aligns across 7 bases. The ends lost 4 bases at V and 4 bases at J; junction bases unmatched: 9. This CDR3 is built from 14 residues. Per the germline V gene, CDR1 is SQVTM and CDR2 is ANQGSEA. The CDR3 region is CSVGATGLSTEAFF. The CDR3 region has the DNA TGCAGCGTTGGAGCGACAGGGTTGAGCACTGAAGCTTTCTTT. The complete variable domain, with remaining parts taken from reference TRBV29-1 and TRBJ1-1, reads SAVISQKPSRDICQRGTSLTIQCQVDSQVTMMFWYRQQPGQSLTLIATANQGSEATYESGFVIDKFPISRPNLTFSTLTVSNMSPEDSSIYLCSVGATGLSTEAFFGQGTRLTVV.

With respect to this clonotype: The junction departs from germline at one end; a sequencing error may be responsible. The rearrangement links TRBV28 to TRBJ2-6; maybe TRBD1 (5 bases). Germline V lookup: CDR1 MDHEN, CDR2 SYDVKM. The CDR3 has 18 residues. Here the CDR3 DNA reads TGTGCCAGCAGTTTATGGACAGAGCTGAGCTCTGGGGCCAACGCCCTGACTTTC. Its translation: CASSLWTELSSGANALTF.

This clonotype was seen repeatedly, ten times or more. The chain links TRBV15 to TRBJ2-1, with D maybe TRBD2 (5 bases). The V gene's germline CDR1 is LNHNV and CDR2 YYDKDF (reference sequence). Trimming shortened V by 6 bases and J by 4 bases, and 19 bases separated the two germline ends. CDR3 length: 16 amino acids. CDR3: CATSLFGVGGYNEQFF. In DNA, the CDR3 is TGTGCCACCAGTCTTTTTGGGGTCGGAGGATACAATGAGCAGTTCTTC.

The rearrangement joins TRBV19 to TRBJ2-7, with 8 bases aligning to TRBD2. From germline, CDR1 is LNHDA and CDR2 SQIVND (reference sequence). V lost 5 bases, J lost 5 bases, and 14 bases stayed unmatched. The CDR3 sequence is 16 residues long. The CDR3 region is CASSPAGGRSQDEQYF. Written as DNA, the CDR3 is TGTGCCAGTAGTCCGGCGGGGGGACGTTCTCAGGACGAGCAGTACTTC. The full variable domain, completed using reference TRBV19 and TRBJ2-7, is DGGITQSPKYLFRKEGQNVTLSCEQNLNHDAMYWYRQDPGQGLRLIYYSQIVNDFQKGDIAEGYSVSREKKESFPLTVTSAQKNPTAFYLCASSPAGGRSQDEQYFGPGTRLTVT.

This clonotype showed up just a few times. The chain is built from TRBV9 and TRBJ1-1; 11 bases agree with TRBD1. V dropped 3 bases and J dropped 3; count of bases not matched to a gene: 4. Per germline, CDR1 SGDLS and CDR2 YYNGEE. This CDR3 comprises 15 residues. CDR3 residues: CASSAEGQGDTEAFF. The CDR3 DNA reads as TGTGCCAGCAGCGCAGAGGGACAGGGGGACACTGAAGCTTTCTTT.

Remarks on this clonotype: This may be a read error, as it is one base from a much larger clone. Given the absence of the conserved phenylalanine or tryptophan at the CDR3 end, a read error is likely. The V call is TRBV4-3, the J call TRBJ1-1; no reliable D call. Per the germline V gene, CDR1 is LGHNA and CDR2 is YSLEER. V lost 0 bases, J lost 0 bases, and 8 bases lay in between. This CDR3 contains 15 residues. The DNA of the CDR3 is TGCGCCAGCAGCCAAGATATGGGAGTGAACACTGAAGCTTTCTCT. Amino acid sequence: CASSQDMGVNTEAFS.

The rearrangement uses TRBV4-3 and TRBJ2-1; 8 nucleotides agree with TRBD2. Germline V gives CDR1 LGHNA, CDR2 YSLEER. This CDR3 has 15 residues. V shed 6 bases, J shed 4 bases, and the junction held 8 bases outside the gene matches. The CDR3 spells CASRAGTSQYNEQFF. The CDR3 region has the DNA TGCGCCAGCAGGGCGGGGACTAGTCAATACAATGAGCAGTTCTTC.

A note on this clonotype: This could be a read error, since a much larger clone is one nucleotide away. This sequence joins TRBV6-2 or TRBV6-3 and TRBJ2-7, with 8 bases identical to TRBD1. The CDR3 is made up of 15 amino acids. V shed 7 bases and J 3 bases; nucleotides not matched to a gene: 11. Germline V lookup: CDR1 MNHEY, CDR2 SVGEGT. CDR3 DNA sequence: TGTGCCAGCAACCACGACAGGGGAACGAGCTACGAGCAGTACTTC. Its protein is CASNHDRGTSYEQYF.

This rearrangement joins TRBV20-1 to TRBJ2-7, with 7 nucleotides matching TRBD1. V trimming: 6 bases; J trimming: 3 bases; junction bases outside the gene matches: 5. The CDR3 sequence is 12 residues long. The germline V gene encodes CDR1 DFQATT and CDR2 SNEGSKA (reference sequence). The CDR3 protein is CSAPGQFYEQYF. The CDR3 DNA sequence: TGCAGTGCCCCGGGACAGTTCTACGAGCAGTACTTC.

This clonotype was detected many times. The V call is TRBV29-1, the J call TRBJ2-7; D is tentatively TRBD1 or TRBD2 (5 bases each). The germline V gene has CDR1 SQVTM and CDR2 ANQGSEA. CDR3 length: 17 amino acids. V was trimmed by 4 bases and J by 0 bases, leaving 22 bases between them. The CDR3 DNA sequence: TGCAGCGTTGGGGTGGGGACCCTAAACACCTACTCCTACGAGCAGTACTTC. Amino acids: CSVGVGTLNTYSYEQYF.

Ten or more counts support this clonotype. This chain connects TRBV3-1 to TRBJ2-5; no definite D call. The CDR3 is 14 amino acids. V shed 0 bases and J shed 3 bases, with 8 bases lying between them. Germline values: CDR1 LGHDT, CDR2 YNNKEL (reference sequence). CDR3 sequence (DNA): TGTGCCAGCAGCCAAGATCGCAGAAAAGAGACCCAGTACTTC. Translating gives CASSQDRRKETQYF.

This clonotype was counted ten times or more. This chain links TRBV28 with TRBJ2-5; 12 bases agree with TRBD2. Germline-derived CDR1 and CDR2 are MDHEN and SYDVKM. V dropped 4 bases and J dropped 2; count of bases not matched to a gene: 2. The CDR3 is 15 amino acids. CDR3 in DNA: TGTGCCAGCAGTTCGGGACTAGCGGGTCAAGAGACCCAGTACTTC. The encoded protein is CASSSGLAGQETQYF.

This sequence joins TRBV6-4 and TRBJ2-5; no firm D call. The CDR3 runs to 13 residues. The V end was cut by 2 bases, the J end by 4 bases, with 8 bases between. Germline-derived CDR1 and CDR2 are MRHNA and SNTAGT. CDR3 amino acids: CASSDPGPETQYF. CDR3 coding DNA: TGTGCCAGCAGTGACCCTGGACCAGAGACCCAGTACTTC.